Shown below are 13 T cell receptor beta chains from a single sample sequenced in a study of T cell changes during pregnancy in multiple sclerosis. Generated by immunoSEQ multiplex PCR, the TCRdb table keeps only in-frame clones and is missing some. The sample holds approximately 88,000 clones, approximately 92% seen once. The source was peripheral blood, collected in the first trimester of pregnancy. The receptors were gathered from a female donor with multiple sclerosis, enrolled in a pregnancy study.

This clone was detected a few times. This chain links TRBV7-9 with TRBJ1-3; D is undetermined. Trimming took 6 bases from V and 4 from J, leaving 19 bases between them. Germline CDR1 reads SEHNR; CDR2 reads FQNEAQ (reference sequence). There are 16 residues in the CDR3. The chain's CDR3 is CASSQGVSAAGNTIYF. Here the CDR3 DNA reads TGTGCCAGCAGTCAAGGCGTCAGCGCAGCGGGAAACACCATATATTTT.

V gene TRBV18 combines with J gene TRBJ1-3; D not resolved. Trimming left V 1 base short and J 2 bases short, with 12 bases between. Germline V gives CDR1 KGHSH, CDR2 LQKENI. This CDR3 comprises 16 residues. CDR3 coding DNA: TGTGCCAGCTCACCACTGGGGAGCCTCGCTGGAAACACCATATATTTT. Its protein is CASSPLGSLAGNTIYF.

V is TRBV4-1 and J is TRBJ1-2; TRBD1 matches at 8 bases. V was clipped by 2 bases and J by 0 bases; unmatched bases: 8. Germline loops: CDR1 MGHRA, CDR2 YSYEKL. The CDR3 is 17 residues long. DNA for the CDR3: TGCGCCAGCAGCCAAAATGGACAGGGCCCAGCTAACTATGGCTACACCTTC. Encoded protein: CASSQNGQGPANYGYTF.

This clone was recorded only once. The chain links TRBV7-9 to TRBJ2-3; a weak D match, TRBD1 (5 bases). V lost 5 bases and J lost 8, with 23 bases in between. The germline CDR1 and CDR2 sequences are SEHNR and FQNEAQ (reference sequence). This CDR3 comprises 16 residues. The CDR3 reads CASSPSAVPLRGTQYF. The DNA of the CDR3 is TGTGCCAGCAGCCCTTCCGCGGTCCCTTTAAGGGGTACGCAGTATTTT.

The rearrangement joins TRBV7-8 to TRBJ1-1; no reliable D call. Germline assignment: CDR1 SGHVS and CDR2 FQNEAQ. The V end lost 1 base, the J end lost 6 bases, and 15 bases lay between the germline ends. The CDR3 spans 15 residues. In DNA form, the CDR3 reads TGTGCCAGCAGCTTAGATCATGGCAGAACCTCTGAAGCTTTCTTT. Residues: CASSLDHGRTSEAFF.

The chain couples TRBV7-6 to TRBJ1-3; a weak D match, TRBD1 (6 bases). This CDR3 spans 16 amino acids. Germline V gene lookup returns CDR1 SGHVS and CDR2 FNYEAQ. Between the trimmed V and J ends, which lost 3 bases and 4 bases, there was a span of 16 bases. The CDR3 nucleotides are TGTGCCAGCAGCTTCGGTAGCAGGGGAGGGGGAAACACCATATATTTT. Its protein product is CASSFGSRGGGNTIYF.

This sequence joins TRBV30 and TRBJ2-3; 10 bases map to TRBD2. The CDR3 runs 12 residues. V lost 6 bases and J lost 9; bases outside the gene matches: 6. CDR1 is GTSNPN, CDR2 SVGIG, per germline (reference sequence). CDR3 bases: TGTGCCTGCAGCGGGGGGGGAGGGACGCAGTATTTT. Translated, it gives CACSGGGGTQYF.

The CDR3 DNA reads TGCAGCGTTGGGCATGCGGGAGTTAACAACGAGCAGTACTTC. It is translated as CSVGHAGVNNEQYF. V and J are TRBV29-1 and TRBJ2-7; 7 bases match TRBD2. CDR3 length: 14 amino acids. V was pared by 4 bases and J by 5 bases, with 11 bases of the junction left unmatched. Germline CDR1 is SQVTM and CDR2 is ANQGSEA.

About this clone itself: The same CDR3 arises from other DNA sequences in this sample as well. This chain joins TRBV7-9 and TRBJ2-7; the D gene is possibly TRBD1 (6 bases). V lost 0 bases to trimming and J lost 6 bases, with 6 bases between them. This CDR3 contains 12 residues. Germline values: CDR1 SEHNR, CDR2 FQNEAQ (reference sequence). Here the CDR3 DNA reads TGTGCCAGCAGCTTAGCAGGGGGCGAGCAGTACTTC. The encoded protein is CASSLAGGEQYF.

The V gene is TRBV7-2, the J gene TRBJ2-1; possible D gene TRBD2, 6 bases. The germline V gene encodes CDR1 SGHTA and CDR2 FQGNSA. With 5 bases removed from V and 4 bases from J, the gap between germline ends came to 24 bases. The CDR3 has 18 amino acids. CDR3 region: CASSPIGRRRAPYNEQFF. The CDR3 nucleotides read TGTGCCAGCAGCCCAATAGGTCGGCGGAGGGCCCCTTACAATGAGCAGTTCTTC.

V usage is TRBV2 and J usage is TRBJ1-3; no clear D gene. Germline V gene sequence: CDR1 SNHLY, CDR2 FYNNEI. The CDR3 totals 15 residues. Trimming took 4 bases from V and 2 from J, leaving 12 bases between them. The CDR3: CASSVRGSTGNTIYF. Written as DNA, the CDR3 is TGTGCCAGCAGTGTCAGAGGGTCTACTGGAAACACCATATATTTT.

The V call is TRBV19, the J call TRBJ2-7; possible D gene TRBD1, 5 bases. The V gene lost 3 bases and the J gene lost 4 bases, with 13 bases spanning the gap. The CDR3 has 14 amino acids. Germline CDR1 and CDR2: LNHDA and SQIVND (reference sequence). CDR3 protein: CASSIQGARYEQYF. The CDR3 DNA follows: TGTGCCAGTAGTATTCAAGGGGCTCGGTACGAGCAGTACTTC. Full variable domain (missing parts from reference TRBV19 and TRBJ2-7): DGGITQSPKYLFRKEGQNVTLSCEQNLNHDAMYWYRQDPGQGLRLIYYSQIVNDFQKGDIAEGYSVSREKKESFPLTVTSAQKNPTAFYLCASSIQGARYEQYFGPGTRLTVT.

The count of this clone is one. The CDR3 protein is CASSQDLRTAGNTIYF. The DNA of the CDR3 is TGTGCCAGCAGCCAAGATCTACGGACAGCCGGAAACACCATATATTTT. V gene TRBV4-2 combines with J gene TRBJ1-3, with TRBD1 as a possible D gene (6 bases). V was shortened by 0 bases and J by 4 bases, with 13 bases between the two germline ends. This CDR3 is built from 16 residues. The germline V gene has CDR1 LGHNA and CDR2 YNFKEQ.